The 21 T cell receptor beta chains in this list originate from one sample, sequenced in a study of blood T cells in healthy people across ages. Using a J-beta primer mix together with a sample-barcoded 5' primer, a second PCR was run for about 6 to 11 cycles. Using its own MiXCR run on the 5' RACE reads, TCRdb lists one record per CDR3 protein. The repertoire includes 1.5 million to 2 million distinct CDR3 sequences, about 28% of them detected once, and 7% to 9% sits in the top ten. Sequencing was performed on blood. Receptor source: a woman in her 30s in good health.

The CDR3 DNA follows: TGTGCCAGCAGCCAACGCGAACTAGCGGGGGGGCAGGGGGCCAACGTCCTGACTTTC. Residues: CASSQRELAGGQGANVLTF. The genes are TRBV4-2 and TRBJ2-6, with TRBD2 matching 13 bases. The CDR3 is 19 amino acids. The V and J ends lost 2 bases and 4 bases, in that order; junction bases with no gene match: 8. Per the germline V gene, CDR1 is LGHNA and CDR2 is YNFKEQ.

This clonotype has more than one count but fewer than ten. A junction boundary mismatches the germline segment, possibly from a read error. The chain is built from TRBV24-1 and TRBJ2-1, with TRBD2 matching 8 bases. Germline V gene sequence: CDR1 KGHDR, CDR2 SFDVKD. This CDR3 comprises 16 residues. The CDR3 DNA reads as TGTGCCACCAGTGATTTCTCCCGGGGGGGCCTTGATGAGCAGTGCTTC. Amino acid sequence: CATSDFSRGGLDEQCF.

The table lists this clonotype with a few counts. The J gene is TRBJ1-5, the V gene TRBV27, with 7 bases that match TRBD1. V shed 6 bases and J 7 bases; nucleotides not matched to a gene: 6. CDR1 and CDR2 from the germline V gene are MNHEY and SMNVEV (reference sequence). This CDR3 is 13 amino acids long. The CDR3 coding sequence is TGTGCCAGCAGCAGAACAGGGGCCCAGCCCCAGCATTTT. Its translation is CASSRTGAQPQHF.

This clonotype showed up just a few times. The J gene is TRBJ2-5, the V gene TRBV12-3 or TRBV12-4; D uncertain. V was trimmed by 1 base and J by 1 base, leaving 10 bases between them. The CDR3 totals 15 residues. CDR3 sequence (DNA): TGTGCCAGCAGTTTAGACTTCGGTGGCCAAGAGACCCAGTACTTC. Its translation: CASSLDFGGQETQYF.

The chain is built from TRBV5-1 and TRBJ2-6; D is possibly TRBD1 (5 bases). V was clipped by 0 bases and J by 3 bases, with 7 bases between them. CDR3 size: 15 residues. Germline V gene data show CDR1 as SGHRS and CDR2 as YFSETQ. The DNA of the CDR3 is TGCGCCAGCAGCTTGGAGGGGCGTGGGGCCAACGTCCTGACTTTC. The encoded protein is CASSLEGRGANVLTF.

Worth noting for this clonotype: A read error is possible here, since a much larger clone lies one base away. The chain combines TRBV6-1 with TRBJ2-5; D possibly corresponds to TRBD2 (7 bases). TRBJ2-1 matches the DNA end more closely, so the J call is doubtful. The CDR3 runs 14 residues. CDR1 and CDR2 from the germline V gene are MNHNS and SASEGT. The CDR3 DNA reads as TGTGCCAGCTCTAGGGGGGGCGCGCAAGAGACCCAGTTCTTC. This codes for CASSRGGAQETQFF.

The CDR3 bases are TGTGCCAGCAGCTTAGGTCGATCCAGAGACGGCGCTTTCTTT. It yields the protein CASSLGRSRDGAFF. The chain employs TRBV7-2 and TRBJ1-1; no definite D call. The CDR3 is 14 residues long. From germline, CDR1 is SGHTA and CDR2 FQGNSA. Trimming removed 1 base from V and 11 bases from J, with 17 bases in between.

This clonotype showed up just a few times. The chain combines TRBV20-1 with TRBJ1-6; D possibly corresponds to TRBD1 (6 bases). The CDR3 loop spans 16 amino acids. Trimming stripped 0 bases from V and 7 bases from J, with 16 bases between. CDR1 and CDR2 (germline): DFQATT, SNEGSKA (reference sequence). The CDR3 DNA reads as TGCAGTGCTAGAGATTTCGGAGGACAGTCCAATTCACCCCTCCACTTT. It encodes CSARDFGGQSNSPLHF.

This chain joins TRBV20-1 and TRBJ2-7; 16 bases fit TRBD2. The CDR3 is 14 residues long. Per germline, CDR1 DFQATT and CDR2 SNEGSKA (reference sequence). The V segment lost 5 bases and the J segment 9 bases; nucleotides outside the gene matches: 7. The CDR3 coding sequence is TGCAGTGCTCGGGGACTAGCGGGGGGGAACGTGCAGTACTTC. It specifies CSARGLAGGNVQYF.

The table lists this clonotype with a few counts. The gene calls are TRBV25-1 and TRBJ1-1; 7 bases agree with TRBD1. This CDR3 has 17 amino acids. Germline V gene sequence: CDR1 MGHDK, CDR2 SYGVNS. J lost 0 bases, V lost 9 bases, and 16 bases had no gene match. CDR3: CARVLRQGGTMNTEAFF. CDR3 nucleotides: TGTGCCAGAGTCTTGAGGCAGGGGGGTACTATGAACACTGAAGCTTTCTTT.

With regard to this clonotype: One junction end disagrees with the germline gene, perhaps due to a read error. The chain uses TRBV4-3 and TRBJ2-7, with 7 nucleotides matching TRBD1. The V gene's germline CDR1 is LGHNA and CDR2 YSLEER. The CDR3 has 15 amino acids. CDR3 sequence: CASSQERQGTYEQYF. The CDR3 region has the DNA TGCGCCAGCAGTCAAGAACGACAGGGTACTTACGAGCAGTACTTC.

The chain recombines TRBV20-1 with TRBJ2-3; the D gene is possibly TRBD2 (5 bases). Deletions cut 3 bases from V and 6 bases from J, with 16 bases between. This CDR3 spans 14 amino acids. Per the germline V gene, CDR1 is DFQATT and CDR2 is SNEGSKA (reference sequence). CDR3 loop: CSAREAGPMDTQYF. The CDR3, as DNA: TGCAGTGCTAGGGAGGCGGGCCCAATGGATACGCAGTATTTT.

Points on this clonotype: This likely comes from a read error, as the CDR3 has no conserved phenylalanine or tryptophan at its end. The rearrangement joins TRBV7-2 to TRBJ2-4; 8 bases fit TRBD2. The DNA end lines up better with TRBJ2-7; the J call may be wrong. The CDR3 runs 15 residues. Germline V gene sequence: CDR1 SGHTA, CDR2 FQGNSA. The CDR3 protein is CASSFGRAGTYEQYC. For the CDR3, the DNA is TGTGCCAGCAGCTTCGGGAGGGCAGGCACCTACGAGCAGTACTGC.

Many counts were recorded for this clonotype. In DNA form, the CDR3 reads TGTGCCATCAGTGAGGGGGGGACAGGGGGCGAGCAGTACTTC. Its protein is CAISEGGTGGEQYF. This sequence joins TRBV10-3 and TRBJ2-7, with 11 bases identical to TRBD1. V shed 2 bases, J shed 6 bases, and the junction held 3 bases outside the gene matches. The CDR3 covers 14 residues. Per germline, CDR1 ENHRY and CDR2 SYGVKD.

Notes on this clonotype: This may be a read error, as it is one base from a much larger clone. The chain employs TRBV27 and TRBJ2-7, with unresolved D. Per germline, CDR1 MNHEY and CDR2 SMNVEV (reference sequence). V was trimmed by 5 bases and J by 2 bases, leaving 13 bases between them. There are 14 residues in the CDR3. DNA for the CDR3: TGTGCCAGCAGTCCCAAATTCAGCCCCTACGAGCAGTACTTC. Amino acid sequence: CASSPKFSPYEQYF.

This clonotype was observed a handful of times. The chain joins TRBV20-1 to TRBJ2-3, with 9 bases identical to TRBD2. The trim removed 3 bases at V and 1 base at J, leaving 5 bases unmatched. The CDR3 covers 15 residues. Germline values: CDR1 DFQATT, CDR2 SNEGSKA (reference sequence). This CDR3 reads CSARPIAGGTDTQYF. In DNA form, the CDR3 reads TGCAGTGCTAGGCCCATAGCGGGGGGCACAGATACGCAGTATTTT.

The table lists this clonotype with a few counts. J is TRBJ1-2 and V is TRBV20-1; D is unresolved. The CDR3 contains 9 residues. The germline V and J ends were trimmed by 6 bases and 8 bases, with 7 bases remaining between them. CDR1 is DFQATT and CDR2 is SNEGSKA in the germline V gene (reference sequence). The CDR3 loop reads CSAHKGYTF. CDR3 in DNA: TGCAGTGCCCACAAGGGCTACACCTTC.

The J gene is TRBJ1-1, the V gene TRBV29-1; D remains ambiguous. The CDR3 loop spans 13 amino acids. The germline gives CDR1 SQVTM, CDR2 ANQGSEA. Trimming shortened V by 4 bases and J by 0 bases, and 9 bases separated the two germline ends. CDR3 region: CSVGGVMNTEAFF. In DNA form, the CDR3 reads TGCAGCGTTGGCGGGGTCATGAACACTGAAGCTTTCTTT.

The chain links TRBV3-1 to TRBJ1-2, with unresolved D. V shed 4 bases and J shed 8 bases, with 26 bases lying between them. CDR1 is LGHDT and CDR2 is YNNKEL in the germline V gene (reference sequence). The CDR3 is made up of 17 amino acids. The CDR3 sequence is CASSLPGEEALSRGYTF. The CDR3 DNA reads as TGTGCCAGCAGCCTACCCGGGGAGGAGGCCTTAAGCCGGGGCTACACCTTC.

This clonotype was seen at least ten times. The J gene is TRBJ2-1, the V gene TRBV29-1; 8 nucleotides align to TRBD2. The CDR3 loop spans 16 amino acids. With 5 bases clipped from V and 7 bases from J, the junction kept 16 bases outside the gene matches. Germline values: CDR1 SQVTM, CDR2 ANQGSEA. The CDR3 nucleotides are TGCAGCGTTCGGGGCTGGAGAGCGGGAGATGGGAATGAGCAGTTCTTC. Translation: CSVRGWRAGDGNEQFF.

The rearrangement links TRBV4-2 to TRBJ1-5; no clear D. From germline, CDR1 is LGHNA and CDR2 YNFKEQ. V lost 0 bases and J lost 4, with 10 bases in between. There are 15 residues in the CDR3. Here the CDR3 reads CASSQEGSANQPQHF. The CDR3, as DNA: TGTGCCAGCAGCCAAGAAGGAAGCGCAAATCAGCCCCAGCATTTT.